Below, one T cell receptor beta chain is given with its context. The source of the sample is a study of blood T cell repertoires in COVID-19. Study as a whole: Samples representing acute and convalescent COVID-19 were sourced from the United States, Italy and Spain.

In the study's own analysis: Reference gene primer amplification in the assay estimated nucleated cell counts. This table comes from immunoSEQ multiplex PCR, and its TCRdb copy is limited to in-frame clones, with some not included. V, J and clone size were drawn from that table, and D and trimming were deduced from the DNA. This sample carries approximately 220,000 clones, about 87% of them seen once, and the ten largest clones take 3% to 3.5%. CDR1 and CDR2 from the germline V gene are LNHDA and SQIVND (reference sequence). V shed 3 bases and J 3 bases; nucleotides not matched to a gene: 0. There are 14 residues in the CDR3.

Sequenced input: peripheral blood. The chain carries TRBV19 and TRBJ2-2; 8 nucleotides align to TRBD2. The sequence came from a man aged 60 to 69 with acute or convalescent COVID-19. This CDR3 is CASSIGGDTGELFF. DNA of the CDR3: TGTGCCAGTAGTATCGGGGGGGACACCGGGGAGCTGTTTTTT.